This T cell receptor beta chain is drawn from a study of T cells after yellow fever vaccination. For the study at large: SMART-Seq v4 Ultra Low Input prepared libraries from low-cell fractions.

Trimming removed 5 bases from V and 6 bases from J, with 18 bases in between. CDR1 SEHNR and CDR2 FQNEAQ come from the germline V gene (reference sequence). The CDR3 is 15 residues long. Many counts were recorded for this clonotype. The antigen is not known. A universal primer site and UMIs were added as TCR cDNA was made by 5'RACE template switching. One entry per CDR3 protein results from TCRdb running MiXCR on the 5' RACE reads. The sample yields about 310,000 distinct CDR3 sequences, less than 4.5% seen once. General study results and limits: Clones that expanded after primary vaccination mostly reappeared after the booster (around 96% CD4, 75% to 90% CD8). Abundant contaminating clonotypes from the bulk population could appear in FACS-sorted repertoires.

This receptor was obtained from a man aged 18 to 29 who received the YFV17D yellow fever vaccine. Here the sequenced sample was PBMCs, taken on the day of the yellow fever booster vaccination. The chain joins TRBV7-9 to TRBJ2-3; either TRBD1 or TRBD2 may fit D (5 bases each). Here the CDR3 DNA reads TGTGCCAGCAGCCCCCGTGGGGGTGCGGTGGATACGCAGTATTTT. Its protein is CASSPRGGAVDTQYF.